This TCR beta chain was found in a study of glioma-infiltrating T cells. Study in general: Glioma patients had dexamethasone for six or fewer days before surgery. Points from the study as a whole: Above-expected tissue-blood divergence occurred in all gliomas, most in low-grade ones.

Using RNA template, CDR3s of TCR alpha and beta were amplified with iRepertoire arm-PCR. In TCRdb, the multiplex PCR reads were re-called with MiXCR into one record per CDR3 protein. The sample has roughly 350,000 distinct CDR3 sequences, roughly two fifths seen once. With respect to this clonotype: Its antigen is not identified.

Per the germline V gene, CDR1 is SNHLY and CDR2 is FYNNEI. V dropped 2 bases and J dropped 6 bases, with 17 bases sitting between them. The CDR3 spans 15 residues. This TCR was recovered from a human donor with low-grade glioma or glioblastoma, undergoing nonglioma brain surgery, or in good health (not recorded which). The chain is built from TRBV2 and TRBJ2-7, with D possibly being TRBD1 or TRBD2 (6 bases each). The material sequenced was glioma tissue, nonneoplastic brain tissue, or PBMCs (not recorded which). The CDR3, as DNA: TGTGCCAGCAGTGAACACGGGGGCTCTCCTTCCGAGCAGTACTTC. Its translation: CASSEHGGSPSEQYF.